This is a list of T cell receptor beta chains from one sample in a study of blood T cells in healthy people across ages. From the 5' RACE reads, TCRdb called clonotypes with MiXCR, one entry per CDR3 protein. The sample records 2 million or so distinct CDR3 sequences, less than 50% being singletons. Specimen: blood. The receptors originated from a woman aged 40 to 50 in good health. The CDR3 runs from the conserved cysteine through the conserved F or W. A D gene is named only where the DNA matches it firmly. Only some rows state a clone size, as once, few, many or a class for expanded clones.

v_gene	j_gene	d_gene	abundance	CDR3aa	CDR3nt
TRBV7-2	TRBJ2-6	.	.	CASSLDLGPSGANVLTF	TGTGCCAGCAGCTTAGATCTGGGGCCCTCTGGGGCCAACGTCCTGACTTTC
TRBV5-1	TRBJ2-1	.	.	CASSLEGTGGYEQFF	TGCGCCAGCAGCTTGGAAGGGACGGGGGGCTATGAGCAGTTCTTC
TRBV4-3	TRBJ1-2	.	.	CASSQVRSDGYTF	TGCGCCAGCAGCCAAGTCCGGTCCGATGGCTACACCTTC
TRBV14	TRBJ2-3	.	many	CASSQYSPGTDTQYF	TGTGCCAGCAGCCAATATTCGCCCGGCACAGATACGCAGTATTTT
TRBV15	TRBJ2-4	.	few	CATSRVGSGIAQNIQYF	TGTGCCACCAGCAGAGTCGGGTCAGGAATCGCTCAAAACATTCAGTACTTC
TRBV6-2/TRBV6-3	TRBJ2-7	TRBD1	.	CASSSPGQGNPYEQYF	TGTGCCAGCAGTTCCCCGGGACAGGGAAACCCCTACGAGCAGTACTTC
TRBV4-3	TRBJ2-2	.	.	CASSQDVRGTGELFF	TGCGCCAGCAGCCAAGATGTGAGGGGGACCGGGGAGCTGTTTTTT
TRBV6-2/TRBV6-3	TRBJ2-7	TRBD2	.	CASREGFTYEQYF	TGTGCCTCCCGGGAGGGATTCACCTACGAGCAGTACTTC
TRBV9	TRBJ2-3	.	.	CASSTRAVSSTDTQYF	TGTGCCAGCAGCACACGCGCGGTTTCTAGCACAGATACGCAGTATTTT
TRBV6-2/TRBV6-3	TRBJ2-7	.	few	CASSRLPPTAYEQYF	TGTGCCAGCAGTCGTTTACCCCCTACAGCCTACGAGCAGTACTTC
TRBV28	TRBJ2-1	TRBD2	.	CASSFARLANNEQFF	TGTGCCAGCAGTTTCGCACGACTAGCGAACAATGAGCAGTTCTTC
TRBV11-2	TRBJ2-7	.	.	CASSLEPRSYEQYF	TGTGCCAGCAGCTTAGAACCCCGCTCCTACGAGCAGTACTTC
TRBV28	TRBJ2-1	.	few	CAILSAINNEQFF	TGTGCCATCCTTAGCGCGATCAACAATGAGCAGTTCTTC
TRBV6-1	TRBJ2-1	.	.	CASSEGTRGRGSNEQFF	TGTGCCAGCAGTGAAGGGACACGGGGGCGAGGGAGCAATGAGCAGTTCTTC
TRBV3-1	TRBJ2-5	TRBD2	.	CASSPWTSGENQETQYF	TGTGCCAGCAGCCCGTGGACTAGCGGGGAAAACCAAGAGACCCAGTACTTC
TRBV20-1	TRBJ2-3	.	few	CSAPDRTTGTDTQYF	TGCAGTGCTCCAGACAGAACCACTGGCACAGATACGCAGTATTTT
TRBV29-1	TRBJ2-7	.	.	CSVEGARGAGYYEQYF	TGCAGCGTTGAAGGGGCTAGGGGGGCGGGGTACTACGAGCAGTACTTC